The 23 T cell receptor beta chains in this list originate from one sample, sequenced in a study of CD4+ T cells in melanoma. Some clones are missing from TCRdb's copy, which holds only in-frame ones; the method was immunoSEQ multiplex PCR. The table shows some 150,000 clones, with 92% occurring only once. These receptors came from a human donor with melanoma.

This chain connects TRBV27 to TRBJ2-6; 8 bases line up with TRBD2. This CDR3 is built from 17 residues. The ends lost 5 bases at V and 4 bases at J; junction bases unmatched: 10. CDR1 is MNHEY and CDR2 is SMNVEV in the germline V gene (reference sequence). The CDR3 sequence is CASSQLAGGDGANVLTF. CDR3 coding DNA: TGTGCCAGCAGTCAACTGGCGGGGGGTGACGGGGCCAACGTCCTGACTTTC.

The chain combines TRBV2 with TRBJ2-3, with 9 bases aligning to TRBD2. CDR1 and CDR2 from the germline V gene are SNHLY and FYNNEI. This CDR3 is 16 amino acids long. The junction had 8 bases not matched to a gene; V was cut back by 0 bases and J by 7 bases. For the CDR3, the DNA is TGTGCCAGCAGTGAAGCAGGCGGGGGGGCCGAAAATACGCAGTATTTT. It specifies CASSEAGGGAENTQYF.

This clone came up once. This chain connects TRBV30 to TRBJ1-2; D is undetermined. Germline V gene sequence: CDR1 GTSNPN, CDR2 SVGIG (reference sequence). The V gene lost 2 bases and the J gene lost 4 bases, with 14 bases spanning the gap. This CDR3 is 14 amino acids long. The CDR3 coding sequence is TGTGCCTGGAGTTCCCTCCACAAAACCTATGGCTACACCTTC. It encodes CAWSSLHKTYGYTF.

V is TRBV6-1 and J is TRBJ1-1; D call uncertain. The length of the CDR3 is 13 residues. V shed 6 bases and J shed 1 base, with 9 bases lying between them. Germline CDR1 is MNHNS and CDR2 is SASEGT. CDR3 in amino acids: CASRASRNTEAFF. The CDR3 DNA is TGTGCCAGCAGGGCGTCCCGGAACACTGAAGCTTTCTTT.

The chain links TRBV5-6 to TRBJ1-3; D call uncertain. The CDR3 has 16 amino acids. Trimming took 0 bases from V and 0 from J, leaving 10 bases between them. Germline assignment: CDR1 SGHDT and CDR2 YYEEEE. The CDR3, as DNA: TGTGCCAGCAGCTTGGAGGCCAGCCGCTCTGGAAACACCATATATTTT. As protein: CASSLEASRSGNTIYF.

The CDR3 DNA sequence: TGTGCCTGGGTTCGGACAGGGCCCACCACTAACTATGGCTACACCTTC. Translating gives CAWVRTGPTTNYGYTF. The chain is built from TRBV30 and TRBJ1-2, with 8 nucleotides matching TRBD1. The V and J ends lost 5 bases and 0 bases, in that order; junction bases with no gene match: 11. This CDR3 has 16 residues. Germline V CDR1 and CDR2: GTSNPN, SVGIG (reference sequence). The full variable domain, in which reference TRBV30 and TRBJ1-2 provide the parts outside the CDR3, is SQTIHQWPATLVQPVGSPLSLECTVEGTSNPNLYWYRQAAGRGLQLLFYSVGIGQISSEVPQNLSASRPQDRQFILSSKKLLLSDSGFYLCAWVRTGPTTNYGYTFGSGTRLTVV.

J is TRBJ2-7 and V is TRBV6-1; 9 nucleotides align to TRBD1. The CDR3 runs 15 residues. With 2 bases clipped from V and 1 base from J, the junction kept 3 bases outside the gene matches. CDR1 is MNHNS, CDR2 SASEGT, per germline. The CDR3 DNA follows: TGTGCCAGCAGTGAACGGGGGACAGGGTCCTACGAGCAGTACTTC. Translation gives CASSERGTGSYEQYF.

The J gene is TRBJ1-1, the V gene TRBV4-1; 7 positions match TRBD1. CDR3 length equals 21 residues. The V segment lost 3 bases and the J segment 5 bases; nucleotides outside the gene matches: 27. The germline V gene encodes CDR1 MGHRA and CDR2 YSYEKL. The CDR3 DNA reads TGCGCCAGCAGCCAGGTCCGCAGTTTACAGGGGCCGACCTACTCGAGGACTGAAGCTTTCTTT. Translated: CASSQVRSLQGPTYSRTEAFF.

J is TRBJ2-3 and V is TRBV5-5; weak D call: TRBD1 (6 bases). Germline CDR1 SGHKS, CDR2 YYEKEE (reference sequence). The CDR3 totals 14 residues. Trimming stripped 6 bases from V and 1 base from J, with 12 bases between. CDR3 protein: CASTWDTRTDTQYF. Here the CDR3 DNA reads TGTGCCAGCACCTGGGACACCCGCACAGATACGCAGTATTTT.

The rearrangement uses TRBV11-2 and TRBJ1-6, with TRBD1 identical over 7 bases. The CDR3 covers 15 residues. The germline V gene has CDR1 SGHAT and CDR2 FQNNGV. V shed 1 base, J shed 7 bases, and the junction held 4 bases outside the gene matches. CDR3 nucleotide sequence: TGTGCCAGCAGCTTAGTTAGGACAGGCAATTCACCCCTCCACTTT. Translation gives CASSLVRTGNSPLHF.

The chain employs TRBV7-5 and TRBJ2-6; TRBD1 was called by the table and not checked on the DNA. TRBV7-5 is designated a pseudogene. CDR3 size: 17 residues. For the CDR3, the DNA is TGTGCCAGAAGCTTAGAGGTGACAGACTCTGGGGCCAACGTCCTGACTTTC. As protein: CARSLEVTDSGANVLTF.

The V and J genes are TRBV2 and TRBJ2-3, with 9 bases that match TRBD2. This CDR3 spans 17 amino acids. Losses at the gene ends were 4 bases for V and 0 bases for J; bases not matched to a gene: 8. From germline, CDR1 is SNHLY and CDR2 FYNNEI. CDR3 coding DNA: TGTGCCAGCAGTGTATCCCAGCGGGGGGATAGCACAGATACGCAGTATTTT. This sequence encodes CASSVSQRGDSTDTQYF.

V gene TRBV2 combines with J gene TRBJ1-1; maybe TRBD1 (6 bases). Germline V lookup: CDR1 SNHLY, CDR2 FYNNEI. With 4 bases removed from V and 8 bases from J, the gap between germline ends came to 20 bases. The length of the CDR3 is 15 residues. CDR3: CASSAPFQGIMEAFF. CDR3 nucleotides: TGTGCCAGCAGTGCCCCATTCCAGGGGATCATGGAAGCTTTCTTT.

The chain is built from TRBV10-2 and TRBJ2-7; 7 positions agree with TRBD2. The CDR3 spans 12 residues. V trimming: 1 base; J trimming: 7 bases; junction bases outside the gene matches: 1. In germline, CDR1 is WSHSY, CDR2 SAAADI. The CDR3 region has the DNA TGCGCCAGCAGTGAGTTGGGGGGGGAGCAGTACTTC. Residues: CASSELGGEQYF.

The V and J genes are TRBV5-4 and TRBJ1-1; 7 bases map to TRBD1. The CDR3 sequence is 15 residues long. Germline-derived CDR1 and CDR2 are SGHNT and YYREEE (reference sequence). V was pared by 4 bases and J by 3 bases, with 9 bases of the junction left unmatched. The CDR3 coding sequence is TGTGCCAGCAGCCGCTACAGGGGAGAGGACACTGAAGCTTTCTTT. It encodes CASSRYRGEDTEAFF.

The rearrangement joins TRBV10-3 to TRBJ2-1; D is unresolved. Trimming cost V 6 bases and J 3 bases, with 9 bases left between them. CDR1 and CDR2 (germline): ENHRY, SYGVKD. The CDR3 consists of 13 residues. CDR3: CAISPSFYNEQFF. DNA for the CDR3: TGTGCCATCAGCCCCAGCTTCTACAATGAGCAGTTCTTC.

The rearrangement uses TRBV5-1 and TRBJ2-3, with 7 bases that match TRBD1. The CDR3 is made up of 12 amino acids. V lost 0 bases to trimming and J lost 12 bases; unmatched junction nucleotides: 4. Germline lookup yields CDR1 SGHRS and CDR2 YFSETQ. CDR3 coding DNA: TGCGCCAGCAGCTTGGATCCAGGGGGACAGTATTTT. Translated: CASSLDPGGQYF.

The chain carries TRBV6-1 and TRBJ1-5; 10 positions match TRBD1. The CDR3 totals 14 residues. Trimming removed 6 bases from V and 5 bases from J; junction bases left unmatched: 4. Germline loops: CDR1 MNHNS, CDR2 SASEGT. The CDR3 DNA reads TGTGCCAGCAGCCCGGGACAGGGGTATCAGCCCCAGCATTTT. As protein: CASSPGQGYQPQHF.

The chain uses TRBV6-1 and TRBJ2-3, with 8 bases identical to TRBD2. Germline V CDR1 and CDR2: MNHNS, SASEGT. The CDR3 spans 14 residues. With 8 bases clipped from V and 10 bases from J, the junction kept 14 bases outside the gene matches. The CDR3 sequence is CASAVTSGLGSQYF. The CDR3 DNA reads as TGTGCCAGCGCCGTAACTAGCGGCCTTGGGTCGCAGTATTTT.

The chain carries TRBV5-4 and TRBJ1-2; weak D call: TRBD1 (5 bases). The CDR3 loop spans 15 amino acids. V was clipped by 2 bases and J by 8 bases, with 19 bases between them. Germline V gene lookup returns CDR1 SGHNT and CDR2 YYREEE (reference sequence). In nucleotides, the CDR3 is TGTGCCAGCAGCTTATCTCCGGGACGGATGGAAGGCTACACCTTC. It translates to CASSLSPGRMEGYTF. Complete variable domain (other parts from reference TRBV5-4 and TRBJ1-2): ETGVTQSPTHLIKTRGQQVTLRCSSQSGHNTVSWYQQALGQGPQFIFQYYREEENGRGNFPPRFSGLQFPNYSSELNVNALELDDSALYLCASSLSPGRMEGYTFGSGTRLTVV.

This clone appeared once. The chain joins TRBV7-3 to TRBJ2-3; D is unresolved. Germline assignment: CDR1 SGHTA and CDR2 FQGTGA. The CDR3 is made up of 13 amino acids. V gave up 5 bases and J gave up 2 bases, with 8 bases separating them. CDR3 DNA: TGTGCCAGCAGCGGACCAAACACAGATACGCAGTATTTT. This sequence encodes CASSGPNTDTQYF.

The rearrangement uses TRBV11-2 and TRBJ1-2; 10 nucleotides align to TRBD1. CDR3 size: 16 residues. The germline V gene encodes CDR1 SGHAT and CDR2 FQNNGV. The V segment lost 4 bases and the J segment 6 bases; nucleotides outside the gene matches: 11. Here the CDR3 reads CASSSTRQGATNGYTF. The CDR3 DNA reads TGTGCCAGCAGCTCGACCAGACAGGGGGCGACGAATGGCTACACCTTC.

This clone has only one observation. The chain employs TRBV29-1 and TRBJ1-5; TRBD1 aligns across 7 bases. J lost 4 bases, V lost 8 bases, and 14 bases had no gene match. Per germline, CDR1 SQVTM and CDR2 ANQGSEA. The CDR3 loop spans 15 amino acids. The CDR3 nucleotides are TGCAGCAGGATGGGACAGCAAGTAATAAATCAGCCCCAGCATTTT. Amino acid sequence: CSRMGQQVINQPQHF.